This TCR beta chain was retrieved from a study of cytomegalovirus exposure and HLA in healthy donors. The study's findings and limits: TCR beta chain V- and J-gene trimming was linked, in a later analysis, to a missense variant in DCLRE1C. TCR beta V segments were, for the most part, productive about 87% or about 30% of the time in an earlier analysis.

With regard to this clone: The target antigen is unknown.

PCR was performed using 60 Vbeta and 13 Jbeta primers. Sequencing used immunoSEQ multiplex PCR; TCRdb keeps in-frame clones, though not all of them. The profile shows fewer than 140,000 clones, roughly 82% of them singletons. Trimming removed 4 bases at V and 4 bases at J, with 10 bases between. The germline CDR1 and CDR2 sequences are MNHNS and SASEGT. The CDR3 consists of 14 residues. The origin of this receptor is a man over 45 in good health and CMV-seronegative. V usage is TRBV6-1 and J usage is TRBJ2-2; D is perhaps TRBD1 (5 bases). The sequencing sample was made of PBMCs. The CDR3: CASSGQGFTGELFF. The DNA of the CDR3 is TGTGCCAGCAGTGGGCAGGGATTCACCGGGGAGCTGTTTTTT.